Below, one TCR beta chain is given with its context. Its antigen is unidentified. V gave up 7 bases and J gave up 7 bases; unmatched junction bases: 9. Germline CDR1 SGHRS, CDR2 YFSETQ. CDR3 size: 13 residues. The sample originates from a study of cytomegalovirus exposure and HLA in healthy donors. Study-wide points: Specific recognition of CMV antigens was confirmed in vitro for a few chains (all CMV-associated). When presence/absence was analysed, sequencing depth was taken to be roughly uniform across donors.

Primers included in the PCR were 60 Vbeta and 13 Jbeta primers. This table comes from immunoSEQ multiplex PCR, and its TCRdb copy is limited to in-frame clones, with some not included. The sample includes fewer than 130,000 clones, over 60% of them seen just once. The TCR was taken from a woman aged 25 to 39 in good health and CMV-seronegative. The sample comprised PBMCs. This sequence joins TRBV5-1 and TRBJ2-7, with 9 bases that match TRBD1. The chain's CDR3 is CASGRTGDAEQYF. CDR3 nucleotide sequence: TGCGCCAGCGGACGGACAGGGGACGCGGAGCAGTACTTC.